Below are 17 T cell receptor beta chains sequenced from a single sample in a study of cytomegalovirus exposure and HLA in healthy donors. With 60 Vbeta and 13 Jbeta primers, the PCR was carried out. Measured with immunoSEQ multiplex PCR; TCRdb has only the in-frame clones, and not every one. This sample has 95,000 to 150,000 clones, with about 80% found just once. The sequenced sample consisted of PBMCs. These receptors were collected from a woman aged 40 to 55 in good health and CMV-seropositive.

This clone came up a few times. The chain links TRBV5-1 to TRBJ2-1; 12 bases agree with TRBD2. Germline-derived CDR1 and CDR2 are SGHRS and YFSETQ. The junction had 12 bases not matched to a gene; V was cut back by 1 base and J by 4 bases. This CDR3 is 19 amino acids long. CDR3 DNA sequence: TGCGCCAGCAGCTTGCCCAATTCTAGCGGGAGGGCCTTATACAATGAGCAGTTCTTC. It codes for CASSLPNSSGRALYNEQFF. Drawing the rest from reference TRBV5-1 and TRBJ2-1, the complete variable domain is KAGVTQTPRYLIKTRGQQVTLSCSPISGHRSVSWYQQTPGQGLQFLFEYFSETQRNKGNFPGRFSGRQFSNSRSEMNVSTLELGDSALYLCASSLPNSSGRALYNEQFFGPGTRLTVL.

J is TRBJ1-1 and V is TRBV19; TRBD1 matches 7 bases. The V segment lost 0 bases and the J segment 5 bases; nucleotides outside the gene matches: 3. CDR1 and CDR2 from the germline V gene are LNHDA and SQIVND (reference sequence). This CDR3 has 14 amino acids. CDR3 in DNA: TGTGCCAGTAGTATAGAGCAGGGGGTAACTGAAGCTTTCTTT. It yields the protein CASSIEQGVTEAFF.

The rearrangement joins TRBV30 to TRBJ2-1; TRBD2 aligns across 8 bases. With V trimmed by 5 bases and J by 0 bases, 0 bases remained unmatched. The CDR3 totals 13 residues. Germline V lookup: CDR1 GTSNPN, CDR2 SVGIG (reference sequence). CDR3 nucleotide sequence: TGTGCCTGGGGGACTAGCTCCTACAATGAGCAGTTCTTC. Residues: CAWGTSSYNEQFF.

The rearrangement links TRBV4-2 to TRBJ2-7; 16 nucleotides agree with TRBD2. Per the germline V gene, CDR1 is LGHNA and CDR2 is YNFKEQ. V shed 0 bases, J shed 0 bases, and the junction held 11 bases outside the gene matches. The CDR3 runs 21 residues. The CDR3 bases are TGTGCCAGCAGCCAAGATCTTTTTGGGACTAGCGGGAGGGATAACTCCTACGAGCAGTACTTC. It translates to CASSQDLFGTSGRDNSYEQYF.

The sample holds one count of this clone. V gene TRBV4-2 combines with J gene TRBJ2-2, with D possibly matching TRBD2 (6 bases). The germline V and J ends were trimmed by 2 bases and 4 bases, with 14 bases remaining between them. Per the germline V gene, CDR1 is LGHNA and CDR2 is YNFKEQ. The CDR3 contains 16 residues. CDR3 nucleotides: TGTGCCAGCAGCCAACACCGGGACTTAAGCACCGGGGAGCTGTTTTTT. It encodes CASSQHRDLSTGELFF.

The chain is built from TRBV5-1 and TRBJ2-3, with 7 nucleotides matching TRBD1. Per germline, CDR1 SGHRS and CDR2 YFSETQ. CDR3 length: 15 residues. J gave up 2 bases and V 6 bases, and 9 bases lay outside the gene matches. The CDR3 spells CASTLHGTVTDTQYF. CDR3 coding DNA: TGCGCCAGCACCCTCCACGGGACAGTCACAGATACGCAGTATTTT.

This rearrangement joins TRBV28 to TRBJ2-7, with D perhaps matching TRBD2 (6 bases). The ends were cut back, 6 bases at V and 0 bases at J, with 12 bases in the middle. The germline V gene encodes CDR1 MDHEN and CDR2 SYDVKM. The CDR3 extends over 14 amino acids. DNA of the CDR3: TGTGCCAGCAGCTCCCCCGGGAGCTCCTACGAGCAGTACTTC. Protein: CASSSPGSSYEQYF.

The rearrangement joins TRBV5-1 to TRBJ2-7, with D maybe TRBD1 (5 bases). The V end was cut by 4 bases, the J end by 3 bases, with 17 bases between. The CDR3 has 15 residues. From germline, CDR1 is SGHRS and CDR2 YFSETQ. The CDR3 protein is CASSPPIDSNYEQYF. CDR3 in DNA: TGCGCCAGCAGCCCCCCGATCGACAGCAACTACGAGCAGTACTTC.

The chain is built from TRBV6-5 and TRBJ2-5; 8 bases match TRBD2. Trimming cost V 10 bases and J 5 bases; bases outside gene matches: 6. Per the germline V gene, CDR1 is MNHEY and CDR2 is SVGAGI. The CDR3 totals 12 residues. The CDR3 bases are TGTGCCACCAGCGGGAGCCGGGAGACCCAGTACTTC. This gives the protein CATSGSRETQYF.

The CDR3 DNA follows: TGTGCCATCAGTGCCCGACTAGGGCCTGGGGAGCAGTTCTTC. Its translation: CAISARLGPGEQFF. This sequence joins TRBV10-3 and TRBJ2-1; TRBD2 might be the D (6 bases). V was cut by 4 bases and J by 10 bases, with 17 bases left in between. The CDR3 extends over 14 amino acids. The germline gives CDR1 ENHRY, CDR2 SYGVKD.

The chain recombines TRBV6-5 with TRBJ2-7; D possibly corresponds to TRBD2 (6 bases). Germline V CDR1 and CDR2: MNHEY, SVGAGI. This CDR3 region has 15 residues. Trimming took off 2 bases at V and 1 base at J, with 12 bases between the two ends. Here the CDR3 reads CASSYRVEGSYEQYF. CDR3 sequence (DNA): TGTGCCAGCAGTTACCGGGTGGAGGGTTCCTACGAGCAGTACTTC.

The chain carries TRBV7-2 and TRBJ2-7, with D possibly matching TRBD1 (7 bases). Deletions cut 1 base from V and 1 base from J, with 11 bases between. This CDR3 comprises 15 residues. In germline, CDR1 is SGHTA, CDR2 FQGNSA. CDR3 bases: TGTGCCAGCAGCTTAGATCCAGGGGGGTCCTACGAGCAGTACTTC. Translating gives CASSLDPGGSYEQYF.

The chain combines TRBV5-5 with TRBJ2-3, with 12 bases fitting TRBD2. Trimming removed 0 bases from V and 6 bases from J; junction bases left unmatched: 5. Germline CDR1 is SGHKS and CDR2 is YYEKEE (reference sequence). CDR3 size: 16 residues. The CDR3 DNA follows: TGTGCCAGCAGCTTGGGACTAGCGGGGGCGGGGGATACGCAGTATTTT. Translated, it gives CASSLGLAGAGDTQYF. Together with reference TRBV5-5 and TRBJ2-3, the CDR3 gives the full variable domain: DAGVTQSPTHLIKTRGQQVTLRCSPISGHKSVSWYQQVLGQGPQFIFQYYEKEERGRGNFPDRFSARQFPNYSSELNVNALLLGDSALYLCASSLGLAGAGDTQYFGPGTRLTVL.

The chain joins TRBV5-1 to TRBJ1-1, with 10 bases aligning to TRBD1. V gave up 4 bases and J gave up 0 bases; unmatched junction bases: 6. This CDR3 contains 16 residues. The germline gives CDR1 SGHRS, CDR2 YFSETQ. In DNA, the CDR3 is TGCGCCAGCAGCCCGACAGGGGGCGCGATGAACACTGAAGCTTTCTTT. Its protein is CASSPTGGAMNTEAFF.

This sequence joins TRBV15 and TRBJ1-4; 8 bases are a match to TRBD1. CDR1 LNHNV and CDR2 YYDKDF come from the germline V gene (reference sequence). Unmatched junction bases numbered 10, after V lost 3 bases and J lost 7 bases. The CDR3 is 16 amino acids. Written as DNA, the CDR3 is TGTGCCACCAGCAGGAATCCACAGGGGGTTGGTGAAAAACTGTTTTTT. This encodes CATSRNPQGVGEKLFF. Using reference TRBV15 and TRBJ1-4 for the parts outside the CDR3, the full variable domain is DAMVIQNPRYQVTQFGKPVTLSCSQTLNHNVMYWYQQKSSQAPKLLFHYYDKDFNNEADTPDNFQSRRPNTSFCFLDIRSPGLGDTAMYLCATSRNPQGVGEKLFFGSGTQLSVL.

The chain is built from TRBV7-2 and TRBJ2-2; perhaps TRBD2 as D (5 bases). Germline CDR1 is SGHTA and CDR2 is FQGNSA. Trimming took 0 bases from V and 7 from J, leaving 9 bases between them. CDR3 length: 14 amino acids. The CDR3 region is CASSLAAGGGELFF. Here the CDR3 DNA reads TGTGCCAGCAGCTTAGCGGCCGGAGGCGGGGAGCTGTTTTTT.

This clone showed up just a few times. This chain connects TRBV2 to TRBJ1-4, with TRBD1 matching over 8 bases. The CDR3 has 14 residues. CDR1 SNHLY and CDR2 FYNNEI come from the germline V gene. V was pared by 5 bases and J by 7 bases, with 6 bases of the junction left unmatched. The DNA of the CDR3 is TGTGCCAGCAGTCGGGACAGGTTTAGTGAAAAACTGTTTTTT. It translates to CASSRDRFSEKLFF.